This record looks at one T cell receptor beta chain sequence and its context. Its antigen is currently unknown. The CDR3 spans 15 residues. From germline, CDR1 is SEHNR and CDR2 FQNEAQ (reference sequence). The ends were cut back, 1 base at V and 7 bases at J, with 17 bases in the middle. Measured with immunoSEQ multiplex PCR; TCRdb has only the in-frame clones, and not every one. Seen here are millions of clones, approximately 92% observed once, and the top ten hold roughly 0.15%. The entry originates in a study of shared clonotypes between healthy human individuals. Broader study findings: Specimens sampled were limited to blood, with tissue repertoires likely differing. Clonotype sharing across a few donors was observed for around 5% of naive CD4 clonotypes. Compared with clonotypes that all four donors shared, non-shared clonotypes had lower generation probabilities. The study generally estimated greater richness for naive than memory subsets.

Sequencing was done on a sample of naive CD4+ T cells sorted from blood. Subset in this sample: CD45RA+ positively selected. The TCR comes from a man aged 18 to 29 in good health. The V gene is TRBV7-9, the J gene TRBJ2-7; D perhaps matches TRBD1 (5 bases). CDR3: CASSLVGQGYVEQYF. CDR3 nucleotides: TGTGCCAGCAGCTTAGTAGGCCAGGGCTACGTGGAGCAGTACTTC.